Given below is one TCR beta chain in context. Deep-level sequencing, detecting one cell in 200,000, covered ex vivo memory CD4+. The data were produced by immunoSEQ multiplex PCR, yet TCRdb's version contains in-frame clones alone and is incomplete. The sample shows 25,000 to 30,000 clones, 70% to 85% of them seen only once. This sample is part of a study of human CD4 T cells and Enterobacteriaceae. Sorting took every CD4+ cell except CD45RA+CCR7+CD95- naive cells, reaching over 95% purity. Sorted cells lacked CD8+, CD14+, CD16+, CD56+, CD19+ and CD25-bright cells. Sequenced input: memory CD4+ T cells from blood. This TCR came from a human donor in good health.

CDR3 residues: CASSPGTYETQYF. The CDR3 DNA sequence: TGTGCCAGCAGTCCTGGAACGTACGAGACCCAGTACTTC. The chain recombines TRBV28 with TRBJ2-5; D gene unclear. This CDR3 contains 13 residues. Germline V CDR1 and CDR2: MDHEN, SYDVKM. Trimming cost V 5 bases and J 5 bases, with 12 bases left between them.